The 8 T cell receptor beta chains below were found in one sample sequenced in a study of T cells after yellow fever vaccination. TCRdb used MiXCR to reprocess the 5' RACE reads, holding one entry per CDR3 protein. The profile shows about 240,000 distinct CDR3 sequences, 6% to 7.5% of them singletons. Material: CD4+ T cells sorted from PBMCs, obtained 15 days after the yellow fever booster vaccination. Source of these receptors: a man aged 25-40 years who received the YFV17D yellow fever vaccine.

With regard to this clonotype: An end of the junction does not agree with germline; a read error may underlie this. CDR3: CASSFRGGGRLGTSYNGQFF. In DNA form, the CDR3 reads TGTGCCAGCAGCTTTCGTGGCGGCGGGAGGTTAGGGACCTCCTACAATGGGCAGTTCTTC. The chain carries TRBV11-1 and TRBJ2-1; 8 nucleotides agree with TRBD2. The CDR3 has 20 amino acids. Germline V gives CDR1 SGHAT, CDR2 FQDESV (reference sequence).

J is TRBJ2-1 and V is TRBV27; TRBD2 aligns across 13 bases. V shed 6 bases and J 6 bases; nucleotides not matched to a gene: 8. The CDR3 consists of 16 residues. The germline V gene has CDR1 MNHEY and CDR2 SMNVEV (reference sequence). This CDR3 is CASRSPTSGRANEQFF. The DNA for the CDR3 is TGTGCCAGCAGGTCCCCCACTAGCGGGAGGGCCAATGAGCAGTTCTTC.

The chain carries TRBV7-9 and TRBJ2-7, with D possibly TRBD2 on 6 matching bases. CDR1 and CDR2 from the germline V gene are SEHNR and FQNEAQ (reference sequence). Trimming took off 5 bases at V and 4 bases at J, with 6 bases between the two ends. This CDR3 comprises 11 residues. For the CDR3, the DNA is TGTGCCAGCAGCCGGGAGTACGAGCAGTACTTC. Protein sequence: CASSREYEQYF. The full variable domain, with the rest looked up from reference TRBV7-9 and TRBJ2-7, is DTGVSQNPRHKITKRGQNVTFRCDPISEHNRLYWYRQTLGQGPEFLTYFQNEAQLEKSRLLSDRFSAERPKGSFSTLEIQRTEQGDSAMYLCASSREYEQYFGPGTRLTVT.

The chain employs TRBV20-1 and TRBJ1-5; D gene uncertain. Germline V gene data show CDR1 as DFQATT and CDR2 as SNEGSKA (reference sequence). The CDR3 loop spans 14 amino acids. Trimming shortened V by 3 bases and J by 1 base, and 10 bases separated the two germline ends. CDR3 sequence: CSARGAESNQPQHF. The CDR3 DNA reads as TGCAGTGCTAGGGGTGCGGAAAGCAATCAGCCCCAGCATTTT.

V usage is TRBV4-3 and J usage is TRBJ2-2; 9 nucleotides agree with TRBD2. The CDR3 is 20 residues long. The germline V gene encodes CDR1 LGHNA and CDR2 YSLEER. V shed 0 bases, J shed 8 bases, and the junction held 19 bases outside the gene matches. The CDR3 loop reads CASSQDPPRLSGRTGGELFF. The CDR3 bases are TGCGCCAGCAGCCAAGATCCCCCACGGCTAAGCGGGAGGACGGGAGGGGAGCTGTTTTTT.

At least ten counts were recorded for this clonotype. V usage is TRBV3-1 and J usage is TRBJ2-7; D remains ambiguous. The CDR3 is 12 residues long. Germline CDR1 and CDR2: LGHDT and YNNKEL (reference sequence). Trimming stripped 1 base from V and 3 bases from J, with 4 bases between. The CDR3 DNA reads as TGTGCCAGCAGCCAAGGACACTACGAGCAGTACTTC. Protein: CASSQGHYEQYF.

This clonotype showed up just a few times. As DNA, the CDR3 is TGCAGTGCTAGAGTTCTGGGCCATAATGAAAAACTGTTTTTT. As protein: CSARVLGHNEKLFF. The V call is TRBV20-1, the J call TRBJ1-4, with unresolved D. Germline V gives CDR1 DFQATT, CDR2 SNEGSKA (reference sequence). The V end lost 1 base, the J end lost 4 bases, and 10 bases lay between the germline ends. There are 14 residues in the CDR3.

In this sample, this clonotype turned up a few times. The chain employs TRBV28 and TRBJ1-2; D uncertain. The germline V gene encodes CDR1 MDHEN and CDR2 SYDVKM. Trimming shortened V by 7 bases and J by 7 bases, and 10 bases separated the two germline ends. The CDR3 extends over 11 amino acids. CDR3 DNA: TGTGCCAGCAAGTCCTTCGGTGGCTACACCTTC. This gives the protein CASKSFGGYTF.